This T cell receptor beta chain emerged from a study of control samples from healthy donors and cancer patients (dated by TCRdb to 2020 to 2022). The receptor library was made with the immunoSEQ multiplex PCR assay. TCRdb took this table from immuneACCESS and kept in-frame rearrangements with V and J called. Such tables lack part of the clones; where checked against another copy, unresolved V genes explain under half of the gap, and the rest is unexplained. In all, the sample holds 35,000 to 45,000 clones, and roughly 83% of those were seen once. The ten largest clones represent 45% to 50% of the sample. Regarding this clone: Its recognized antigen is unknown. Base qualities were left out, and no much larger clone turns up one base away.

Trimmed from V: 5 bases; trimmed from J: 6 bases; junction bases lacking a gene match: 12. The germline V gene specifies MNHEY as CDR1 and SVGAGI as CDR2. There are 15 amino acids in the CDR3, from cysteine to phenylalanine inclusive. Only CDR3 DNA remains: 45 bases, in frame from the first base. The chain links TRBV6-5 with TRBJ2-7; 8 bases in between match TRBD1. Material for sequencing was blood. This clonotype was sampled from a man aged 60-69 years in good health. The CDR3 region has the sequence CASSNSDRGGSEQYF. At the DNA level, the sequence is TGTGCCAGCAGTAATTCCGACAGGGGTGGTTCCGAGCAGTACTTC.